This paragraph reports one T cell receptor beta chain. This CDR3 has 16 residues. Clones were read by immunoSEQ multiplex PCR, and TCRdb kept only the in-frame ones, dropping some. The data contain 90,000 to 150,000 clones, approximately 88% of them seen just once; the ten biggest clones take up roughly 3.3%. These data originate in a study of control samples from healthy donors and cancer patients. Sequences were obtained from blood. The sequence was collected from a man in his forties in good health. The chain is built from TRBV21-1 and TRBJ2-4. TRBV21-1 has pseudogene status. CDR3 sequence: CASSKAKVVAKNIQYF. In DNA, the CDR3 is TGTGCCAGCAGCAAAGCGAAGGTGGTGGCCAAAAACATTCAGTACTTC.